Listed below are T cell receptor beta chains from one sample, sequenced in a study of blood T cell repertoires in COVID-19. The table came from immunoSEQ multiplex PCR; TCRdb's copy has only in-frame clones and leaves some out. There are roughly 380,000 clones in the sample; roughly 90% occur only once, and just over 1% lies in the top ten. Material for sequencing was PBMCs or T cells enriched from blood (not recorded which). The receptors originated from a woman aged 25 to 39 who had been exposed to COVID-19. The CDR3 runs from the conserved cysteine through the conserved F or W. The D gene is left open where the match is weak. Not every row has a clone size; where given, it reads once, few, many or a size class.

clone_size: -
j_call: TRBJ1-3
v_call: TRBV7-8
cdr3_length: 17
d_call: -
cdr3_nt: TGTGCCAGCAGCTTAGCGTGGAGGGCCCAGGCGGGAAACACCATATATTTT
cdr3_aa: CASSLAWRAQAGNTIYF

clone_size: -
j_call: TRBJ2-3
v_call: TRBV10-1
cdr3_length: 14
d_call: TRBD1
cdr3_nt: TGCGCCAGACTAGGGGGCGGTAGCACAGATACGCAGTATTTT
cdr3_aa: CARLGGGSTDTQYF

clone_size: -
j_call: TRBJ1-1
v_call: TRBV7-8
cdr3_length: 15
d_call: TRBD1
cdr3_nt: TGTGCCAGCAGCCCCGGGACAGGGTCGCGCACTGAAGCTTTCTTT
cdr3_aa: CASSPGTGSRTEAFF

clone_size: -
j_call: TRBJ1-6
v_call: TRBV5-1
cdr3_length: 16
d_call: TRBD1
cdr3_nt: TGCGCCAGCAGCTTGGATGGACAGGGATATAATTCACCCCTCCACTTT
cdr3_aa: CASSLDGQGYNSPLHF

clone_size: -
j_call: TRBJ1-1
v_call: TRBV19
cdr3_length: 15
d_call: TRBD1
cdr3_nt: TGTGCCAGTAGTATCCGGGGACAGGCGAACACTGAAGCTTTCTTT
cdr3_aa: CASSIRGQANTEAFF

clone_size: -
j_call: TRBJ2-1
v_call: TRBV6-5
cdr3_length: 15
d_call: TRBD2
cdr3_nt: TGTGCCAGCAGTTATGGGACTAGCTCCTACAATGAGCAGTTCTTC
cdr3_aa: CASSYGTSSYNEQFF

clone_size: -
j_call: TRBJ2-7
v_call: TRBV18
cdr3_length: 16
d_call: TRBD1
cdr3_nt: TGTGCCAGCTCACCATCCGGGGACAGGGGTTCCTACGAGCAGTACTTC
cdr3_aa: CASSPSGDRGSYEQYF

clone_size: -
j_call: TRBJ2-3
v_call: TRBV7-3
cdr3_length: 15
d_call: TRBD2
cdr3_nt: TGTGCCAGCAGCCCGGCCGGGGGGGTCACAGATACGCAGTATTTT
cdr3_aa: CASSPAGGVTDTQYF

clone_size: -
j_call: TRBJ1-2
v_call: TRBV27
cdr3_length: 14
d_call: -
cdr3_nt: TGTGCCAGCAGACCGTTGATGAGGAACTATGGCTACACCTTC
cdr3_aa: CASRPLMRNYGYTF

clone_size: once
j_call: TRBJ1-1
v_call: TRBV5-1
cdr3_length: 14
d_call: -
cdr3_nt: TGCGCCAGCAGCTTGGAGGGAGTGAACACTGAAGCTTTCTTT
cdr3_aa: CASSLEGVNTEAFF

clone_size: -
j_call: TRBJ2-1
v_call: TRBV13
cdr3_length: 16
d_call: TRBD2
cdr3_nt: TGTGCCAGCAGCTCCCTAGCGGGAGGGTCCTACAATGAGCAGTTCTTC
cdr3_aa: CASSSLAGGSYNEQFF

clone_size: few
j_call: TRBJ2-7
v_call: TRBV7-9
cdr3_length: 14
d_call: TRBD1
cdr3_nt: TGTGCCAGCAGCCCCCGGACAGGTTCCTACGAGCAGTACTTC
cdr3_aa: CASSPRTGSYEQYF

clone_size: -
j_call: TRBJ2-3
v_call: TRBV7-3
cdr3_length: 15
d_call: -
cdr3_nt: TGTGCCAGCAGCCCTAGCGCTACTTTCACAGATACGCAGTATTTT
cdr3_aa: CASSPSATFTDTQYF

clone_size: -
j_call: TRBJ2-5
v_call: TRBV15
cdr3_length: 15
d_call: -
cdr3_nt: TGTGCCACCAGCGTAGGGACTCCGAGGGTGGAGACCCAGTACTTC
cdr3_aa: CATSVGTPRVETQYF

clone_size: once
j_call: TRBJ2-7
v_call: TRBV9
cdr3_length: 12
d_call: TRBD1
cdr3_nt: TGTGCCAGCAGCCAGACAGGGGACGAGCAGTACTTC
cdr3_aa: CASSQTGDEQYF

clone_size: -
j_call: TRBJ2-7
v_call: TRBV28
cdr3_length: 18
d_call: TRBD1
cdr3_nt: TGTGCCAGCAGTTCCTATTTCCTCCGGGACAGTAGCTCCTACGAGCAGTACTTC
cdr3_aa: CASSSYFLRDSSSYEQYF

clone_size: -
j_call: TRBJ1-2
v_call: TRBV28
cdr3_length: 12
d_call: -
cdr3_nt: TGTGCCAGCAGAGGACAGAACTATGGCTACACCTTC
cdr3_aa: CASRGQNYGYTF

clone_size: -
j_call: TRBJ2-5
v_call: TRBV5-6
cdr3_length: 18
d_call: TRBD2
cdr3_nt: TGTGCCAGCAGCTTGGATCGCGGGAGGGCCTGGTTGAAAGAGACCCAGTACTTC
cdr3_aa: CASSLDRGRAWLKETQYF

clone_size: -
j_call: TRBJ2-7
v_call: TRBV28
cdr3_length: 13
d_call: -
cdr3_nt: TGTGCCAGCAGTGGGGCTGGGCTGGGCGAGCAGTACTTC
cdr3_aa: CASSGAGLGEQYF

clone_size: -
j_call: TRBJ1-5
v_call: TRBV19
cdr3_length: 17
d_call: TRBD1
cdr3_nt: TGTGCCAGTAGTACGACGGACAGGGGTTATAGCAATCAGCCCCAGCATTTT
cdr3_aa: CASSTTDRGYSNQPQHF

clone_size: -
j_call: TRBJ2-7
v_call: TRBV25-1
cdr3_length: 12
d_call: -
cdr3_nt: TGTGCCAGCAGTGGGAGCCCCTACGAGCAGTACTTC
cdr3_aa: CASSGSPYEQYF

clone_size: -
j_call: TRBJ2-3
v_call: TRBV7-2
cdr3_length: 13
d_call: -
cdr3_nt: TGTGCCAGCAGCCAGGGGTCCACAGATACGCAGTATTTT
cdr3_aa: CASSQGSTDTQYF

clone_size: -
j_call: TRBJ2-7
v_call: TRBV28
cdr3_length: 15
d_call: -
cdr3_nt: TGTGCCAGCAGTTTAGCCGGGACAAGAGGCTACGAGCAGTACTTC
cdr3_aa: CASSLAGTRGYEQYF

clone_size: -
j_call: TRBJ1-2
v_call: TRBV11-2
cdr3_length: 14
d_call: -
cdr3_nt: TGTGCCAGCAGCTTAGAACCGGGGAGCCACCGCTACACCTTC
cdr3_aa: CASSLEPGSHRYTF

clone_size: once
j_call: TRBJ1-1
v_call: TRBV5-8
cdr3_length: 16
d_call: -
cdr3_nt: TGTGCCAGCAGCTTGGTTCGAGGGCGGTCGAGCACTGAAGCTTTCTTT
cdr3_aa: CASSLVRGRSSTEAFF

clone_size: once
j_call: TRBJ2-3
v_call: TRBV24-1
cdr3_length: 17
d_call: TRBD2
cdr3_nt: TGTGCCACCAGTGCTCTACCCGTGGCGGGAGGTACAGATACGCAGTATTTT
cdr3_aa: CATSALPVAGGTDTQYF

clone_size: once
j_call: TRBJ1-1
v_call: TRBV6-5
cdr3_length: 11
d_call: -
cdr3_nt: TGTGCCAGCACCAAGAACACTGAAGCTTTCTTT
cdr3_aa: CASTKNTEAFF

clone_size: -
j_call: TRBJ2-3
v_call: TRBV6-5
cdr3_length: 16
d_call: -
cdr3_nt: TGTGCCAGCAGTTACGCTGGGGGGGCGTACACAGATACGCAGTATTTT
cdr3_aa: CASSYAGGAYTDTQYF

clone_size: -
j_call: TRBJ1-1
v_call: TRBV4-1
cdr3_length: 17
d_call: TRBD1
cdr3_nt: TGCGCCAGCAGCCAAGACCTACAGGGGGCAGGGAACACTGAAGCTTTCTTT
cdr3_aa: CASSQDLQGAGNTEAFF

clone_size: once
j_call: TRBJ1-6
v_call: TRBV6-5
cdr3_length: 15
d_call: -
cdr3_nt: TGTGCCAGCACCCAACGGGGGGGCGCAGATTCACCCCTCCACTTT
cdr3_aa: CASTQRGGADSPLHF

clone_size: -
j_call: TRBJ2-3
v_call: TRBV10-3
cdr3_length: 13
d_call: TRBD1
cdr3_nt: TGTGCCATCAGTGAACCGGGACAGGGTACGCAGTATTTT
cdr3_aa: CAISEPGQGTQYF

clone_size: -
j_call: TRBJ2-3
v_call: TRBV19
cdr3_length: 14
d_call: TRBD2
cdr3_nt: TGTGCCAGTAGTACGAGTAGCGGGACAGATACGCAGTATTTT
cdr3_aa: CASSTSSGTDTQYF

clone_size: once
j_call: TRBJ1-2
v_call: TRBV19
cdr3_length: 15
d_call: TRBD1
cdr3_nt: TGTGCCAGTAGTATAGGTGCAGGACAGGAGTATGGCTACACCTTC
cdr3_aa: CASSIGAGQEYGYTF

clone_size: -
j_call: TRBJ2-1
v_call: TRBV3-1/TRBV3-2
cdr3_length: 14
d_call: -
cdr3_nt: TGTGCCAGCAGCCCCGTGGGCACCTACAATGAGCAGTTCTTC
cdr3_aa: CASSPVGTYNEQFF

clone_size: -
j_call: TRBJ1-5
v_call: TRBV6-5
cdr3_length: 15
d_call: TRBD1
cdr3_nt: TGTGCCAGCAGCATGGGGGCCAGGGGGGACCAGCCCCAGCATTTT
cdr3_aa: CASSMGARGDQPQHF

clone_size: once
j_call: TRBJ2-1
v_call: TRBV7-3
cdr3_length: 14
d_call: -
cdr3_nt: TGTGCCAGCAGCTCAGGGTCGTTGGGTGGTGAGCAGTTCTTC
cdr3_aa: CASSSGSLGGEQFF

clone_size: -
j_call: TRBJ2-7
v_call: TRBV2
cdr3_length: 17
d_call: TRBD2
cdr3_nt: TGTGCCAGCAGTGCCCAGTTTACGACTAGCGGGTTGTACGAGCAGTACTTC
cdr3_aa: CASSAQFTTSGLYEQYF

clone_size: -
j_call: TRBJ1-1
v_call: TRBV29-1
cdr3_length: 10
d_call: -
cdr3_nt: TGCAGCGTTGTAGCTAGTGAAGCTTTCTTT
cdr3_aa: CSVVASEAFF

clone_size: -
j_call: TRBJ2-1
v_call: TRBV21-1
cdr3_length: 15
d_call: -
cdr3_nt: TGTGCCAGCAGCAAAGGGCTAGCGGGAGACAATGAGCAGTTCTTC
cdr3_aa: CASSKGLAGDNEQFF

clone_size: -
j_call: TRBJ2-1
v_call: TRBV20-1
cdr3_length: 15
d_call: TRBD2
cdr3_nt: TGCAGTGCTAGTTCACTAGCGGGAGTCGACAATGAGCAGTTCTTC
cdr3_aa: CSASSLAGVDNEQFF

clone_size: -
j_call: TRBJ2-1
v_call: TRBV29-1
cdr3_length: 15
d_call: -
cdr3_nt: TGCAGCGTTGAAGATCGGGTAAGCTCCTACAATGAGCAGTTCTTC
cdr3_aa: CSVEDRVSSYNEQFF

clone_size: -
j_call: TRBJ2-2
v_call: TRBV6-4
cdr3_length: 13
d_call: -
cdr3_nt: TGTGCCAGCATTAGCGAGAACACCGGGGAGCTGTTTTTT
cdr3_aa: CASISENTGELFF

clone_size: -
j_call: TRBJ1-4
v_call: TRBV16
cdr3_length: 15
d_call: TRBD1
cdr3_nt: TGTGCCAGCACCTTTAACAGGGGTGCTAATGAAAAACTGTTTTTT
cdr3_aa: CASTFNRGANEKLFF

clone_size: -
j_call: TRBJ1-1
v_call: TRBV18
cdr3_length: 14
d_call: -
cdr3_nt: TGTGCCAGCTCACTCATTGGCTCAGACACTGAAGCTTTCTTT
cdr3_aa: CASSLIGSDTEAFF

clone_size: -
j_call: TRBJ1-2
v_call: TRBV29-1
cdr3_length: 13
d_call: -
cdr3_nt: TGCAGCGTTGGGGGGCAAGCCGACTATGGCTACACCTTC
cdr3_aa: CSVGGQADYGYTF

clone_size: -
j_call: TRBJ2-2
v_call: TRBV18
cdr3_length: 15
d_call: TRBD1
cdr3_nt: TGTGCCAGCTCACCGGGGACAGGGGATGGCGGGGAGCTGTTTTTT
cdr3_aa: CASSPGTGDGGELFF